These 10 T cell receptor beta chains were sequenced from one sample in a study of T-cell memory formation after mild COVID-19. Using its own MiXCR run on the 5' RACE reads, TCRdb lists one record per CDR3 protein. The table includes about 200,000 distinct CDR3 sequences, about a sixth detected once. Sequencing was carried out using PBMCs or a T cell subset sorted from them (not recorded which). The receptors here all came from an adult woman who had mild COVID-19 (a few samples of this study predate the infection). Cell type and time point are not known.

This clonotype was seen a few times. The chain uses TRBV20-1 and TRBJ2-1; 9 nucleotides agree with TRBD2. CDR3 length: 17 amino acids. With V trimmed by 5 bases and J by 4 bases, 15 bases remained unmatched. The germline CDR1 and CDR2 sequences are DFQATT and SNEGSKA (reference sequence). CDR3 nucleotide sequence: TGCAGTGCTCCGGTGCGGATAGCGGGAGCGAATTACAATGAGCAGTTCTTC. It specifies CSAPVRIAGANYNEQFF.

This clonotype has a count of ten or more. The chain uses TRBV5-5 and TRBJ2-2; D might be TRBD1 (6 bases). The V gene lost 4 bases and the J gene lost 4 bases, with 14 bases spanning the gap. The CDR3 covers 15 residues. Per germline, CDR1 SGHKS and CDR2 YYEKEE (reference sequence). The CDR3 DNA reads TGTGCCAGCAGCCCCATACAGGGTCCCACCGGGGAGCTGTTTTTT. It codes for CASSPIQGPTGELFF.

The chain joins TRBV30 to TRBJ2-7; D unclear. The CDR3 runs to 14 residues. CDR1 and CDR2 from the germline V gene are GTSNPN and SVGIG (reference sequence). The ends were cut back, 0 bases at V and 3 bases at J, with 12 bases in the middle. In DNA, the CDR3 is TGTGCCTGGAGTGTAGCCCTGGTGGACTACGAGCAGTACTTC. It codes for CAWSVALVDYEQYF.

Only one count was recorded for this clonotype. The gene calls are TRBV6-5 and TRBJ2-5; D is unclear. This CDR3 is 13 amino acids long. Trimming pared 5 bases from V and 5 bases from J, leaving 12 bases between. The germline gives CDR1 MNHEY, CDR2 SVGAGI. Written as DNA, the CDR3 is TGTGCCAGCAGTCCTTCTGGGCGGGAGACCCAGTACTTC. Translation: CASSPSGRETQYF.

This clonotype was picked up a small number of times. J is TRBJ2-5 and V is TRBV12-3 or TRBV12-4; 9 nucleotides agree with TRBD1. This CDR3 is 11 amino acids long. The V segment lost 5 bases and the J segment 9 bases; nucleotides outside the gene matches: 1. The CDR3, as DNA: TGTGCCAGCAGTCGACAGGGGGCCCAGTACTTC. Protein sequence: CASSRQGAQYF.

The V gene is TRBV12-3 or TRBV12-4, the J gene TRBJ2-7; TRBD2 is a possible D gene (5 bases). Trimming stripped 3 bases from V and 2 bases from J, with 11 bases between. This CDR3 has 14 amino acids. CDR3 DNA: TGTGCCAGCAGTTTCAGCGGCAGGACCTACGAGCAGTACTTC. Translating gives CASSFSGRTYEQYF.

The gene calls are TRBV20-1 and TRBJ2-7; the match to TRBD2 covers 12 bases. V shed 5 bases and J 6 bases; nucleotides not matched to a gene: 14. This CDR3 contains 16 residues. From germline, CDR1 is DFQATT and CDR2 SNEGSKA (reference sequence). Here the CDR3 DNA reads TGCAGTGCTTTTTCGACTAGCGGGGGCTCCATGGTCGAGCAGTACTTC. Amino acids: CSAFSTSGGSMVEQYF.

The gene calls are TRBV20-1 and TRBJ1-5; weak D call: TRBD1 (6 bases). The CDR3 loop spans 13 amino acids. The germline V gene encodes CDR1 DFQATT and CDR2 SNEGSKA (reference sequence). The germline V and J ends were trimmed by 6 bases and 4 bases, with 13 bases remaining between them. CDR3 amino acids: CSAEGQLNQPQHF. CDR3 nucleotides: TGCAGTGCGGAAGGACAGTTAAATCAGCCCCAGCATTTT.

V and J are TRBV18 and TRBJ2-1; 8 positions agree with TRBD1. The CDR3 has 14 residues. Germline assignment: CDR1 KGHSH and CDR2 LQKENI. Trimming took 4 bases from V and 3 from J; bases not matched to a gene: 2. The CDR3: CASSRQGFYNEQFF. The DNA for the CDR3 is TGTGCCAGCTCACGACAGGGGTTCTACAATGAGCAGTTCTTC.

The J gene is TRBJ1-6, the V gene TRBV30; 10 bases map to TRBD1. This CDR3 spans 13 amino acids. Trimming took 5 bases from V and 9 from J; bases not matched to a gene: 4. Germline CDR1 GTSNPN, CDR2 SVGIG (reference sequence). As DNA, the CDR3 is TGTGCCTGGTCCCGGGACAGGGGTTCACCCCTCCACTTT. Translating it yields CAWSRDRGSPLHF.